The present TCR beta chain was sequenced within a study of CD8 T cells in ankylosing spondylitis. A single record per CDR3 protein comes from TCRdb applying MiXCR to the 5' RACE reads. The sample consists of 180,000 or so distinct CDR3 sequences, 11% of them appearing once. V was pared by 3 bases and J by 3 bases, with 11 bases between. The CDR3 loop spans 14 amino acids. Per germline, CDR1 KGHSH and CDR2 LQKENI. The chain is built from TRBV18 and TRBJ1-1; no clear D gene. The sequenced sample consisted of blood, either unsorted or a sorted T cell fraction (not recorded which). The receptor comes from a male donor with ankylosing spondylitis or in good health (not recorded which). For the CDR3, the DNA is TGTGCCAGCTCACCTCCGGGGAGCCACACTGAAGCTTTCTTT. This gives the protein CASSPPGSHTEAFF. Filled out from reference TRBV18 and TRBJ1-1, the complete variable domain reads NAGVMQNPRHLVRRRGQEARLRCSPMKGHSHVYWYRQLPEEGLKFMVYLQKENIIDESGMPKERFSAEFPKEGPSILRIQQVVRGDSAAYFCASSPPGSHTEAFFGQGTRLTVV.